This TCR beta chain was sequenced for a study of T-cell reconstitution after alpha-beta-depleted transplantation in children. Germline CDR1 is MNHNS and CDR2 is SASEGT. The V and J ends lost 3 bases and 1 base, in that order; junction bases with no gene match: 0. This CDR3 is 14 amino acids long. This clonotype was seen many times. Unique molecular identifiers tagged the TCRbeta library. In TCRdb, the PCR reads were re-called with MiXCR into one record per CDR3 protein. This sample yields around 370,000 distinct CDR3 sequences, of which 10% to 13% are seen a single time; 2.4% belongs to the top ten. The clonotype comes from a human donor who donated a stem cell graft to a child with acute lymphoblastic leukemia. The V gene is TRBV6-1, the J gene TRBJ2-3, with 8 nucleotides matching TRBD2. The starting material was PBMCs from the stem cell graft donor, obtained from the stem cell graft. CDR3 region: CASSDGGGTDTQYF. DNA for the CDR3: TGTGCCAGCAGTGACGGGGGGGGCACAGATACGCAGTATTTT.